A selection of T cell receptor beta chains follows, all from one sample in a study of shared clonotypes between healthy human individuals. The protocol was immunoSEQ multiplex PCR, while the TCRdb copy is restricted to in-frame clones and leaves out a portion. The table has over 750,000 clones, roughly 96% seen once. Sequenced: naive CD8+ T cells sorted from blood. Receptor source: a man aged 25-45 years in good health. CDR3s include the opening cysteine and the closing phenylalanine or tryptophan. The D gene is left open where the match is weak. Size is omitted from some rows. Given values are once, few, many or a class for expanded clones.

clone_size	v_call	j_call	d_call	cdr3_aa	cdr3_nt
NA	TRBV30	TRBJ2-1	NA	CAWSVRTYNEQFF	TGTGCCTGGAGTGTACGCACCTACAATGAGCAGTTCTTC
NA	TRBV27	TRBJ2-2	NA	CASSPSPNTGELFF	TGTGCCAGCAGTCCCAGCCCGAACACCGGGGAGCTGTTTTTT
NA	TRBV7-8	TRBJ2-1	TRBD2	CASRRRTGLAELNEQFF	TGTGCCAGCAGGCGTCGGACAGGACTAGCGGAGCTAAATGAGCAGTTCTTC
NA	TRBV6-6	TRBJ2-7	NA	CASRLSLSGEQYF	TGTGCCAGCCGACTATCCCTTTCTGGCGAGCAGTACTTC
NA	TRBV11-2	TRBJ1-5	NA	CASSSPGANQPQHF	TGTGCCAGCAGCTCTCCAGGGGCCAACCAGCCCCAGCATTTT
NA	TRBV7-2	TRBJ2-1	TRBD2	CASSLGTSGYNEQFF	TGTGCCAGCAGCTTAGGTACTAGCGGTTACAATGAGCAGTTCTTC
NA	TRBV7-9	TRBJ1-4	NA	CASSPPSEKGEKLFF	TGTGCCAGCAGCCCCCCTTCTGAAAAGGGGGAAAAACTGTTTTTT
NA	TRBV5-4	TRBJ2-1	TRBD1	CASSSRQGQSNEQFF	TGTGCCAGCAGCTCACGACAGGGGCAAAGCAATGAGCAGTTCTTC
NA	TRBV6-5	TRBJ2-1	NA	CASSYDTSSNEQFF	TGTGCCAGCAGTTACGATACTAGCTCCAATGAGCAGTTCTTC
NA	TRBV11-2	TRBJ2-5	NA	CASSFQETQYF	TGTGCCAGCAGCTTTCAAGAGACCCAGTACTTC
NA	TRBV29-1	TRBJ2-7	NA	CSVEGSAYEQYF	TGCAGCGTTGAGGGGTCCGCCTACGAGCAGTACTTC
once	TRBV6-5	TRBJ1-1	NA	CASSIRSYTEAFF	TGTGCCAGCTCGATTAGGAGCTACACTGAAGCTTTCTTT
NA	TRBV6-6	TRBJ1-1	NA	CASSFDPEAFF	TGTGCCAGCAGCTTTGACCCTGAAGCTTTCTTT
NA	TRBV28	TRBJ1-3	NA	CASSLLGTGNTIYF	TGTGCCAGCAGTTTACTGGGAACTGGAAACACCATATATTTT
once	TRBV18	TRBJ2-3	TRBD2	CASSPNPSQPERETSTDTQYF	TGTGCCAGCTCACCGAACCCTTCCCAACCAGAGCGGGAAACTAGCACAGATACGCAGTATTTT
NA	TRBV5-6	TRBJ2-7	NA	CASSLREGTYEQYF	TGTGCCAGCAGTTTGAGGGAAGGAACTTACGAGCAGTACTTC
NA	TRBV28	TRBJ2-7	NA	CASSPIQSSYEQYF	TGTGCCAGCAGTCCAATCCAGAGCTCCTACGAGCAGTACTTC
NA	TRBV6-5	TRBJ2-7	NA	CASRPAPLSSYEQYF	TGTGCCAGCAGGCCCGCACCACTAAGCTCCTACGAGCAGTACTTC
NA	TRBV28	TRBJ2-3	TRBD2	CASSGRLAGVADTQYF	TGTGCCAGCAGTGGGCGGCTAGCGGGAGTCGCAGATACGCAGTATTTT
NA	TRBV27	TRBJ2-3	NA	CASSLGADTDTQYF	TGTGCCAGCAGTTTAGGGGCAGACACAGATACGCAGTATTTT